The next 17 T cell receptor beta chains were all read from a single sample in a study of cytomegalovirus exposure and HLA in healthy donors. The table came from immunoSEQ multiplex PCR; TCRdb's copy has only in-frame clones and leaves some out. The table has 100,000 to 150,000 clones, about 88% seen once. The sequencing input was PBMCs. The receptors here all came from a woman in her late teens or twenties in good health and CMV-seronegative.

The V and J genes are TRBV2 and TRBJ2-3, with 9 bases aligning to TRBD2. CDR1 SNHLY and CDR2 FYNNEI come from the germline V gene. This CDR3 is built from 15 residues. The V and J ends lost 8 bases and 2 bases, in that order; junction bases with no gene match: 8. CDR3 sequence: CASLASGVFTDTQYF. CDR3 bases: TGTGCCAGCCTGGCTAGCGGGGTCTTCACAGATACGCAGTATTTT.

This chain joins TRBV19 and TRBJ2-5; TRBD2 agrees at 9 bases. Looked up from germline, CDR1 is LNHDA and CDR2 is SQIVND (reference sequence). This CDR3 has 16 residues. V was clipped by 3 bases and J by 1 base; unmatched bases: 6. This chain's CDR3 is CASSMAKTSGQETQYF. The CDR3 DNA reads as TGTGCCAGTAGTATGGCGAAGACTAGCGGCCAAGAGACCCAGTACTTC. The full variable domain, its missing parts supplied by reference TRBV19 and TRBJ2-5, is DGGITQSPKYLFRKEGQNVTLSCEQNLNHDAMYWYRQDPGQGLRLIYYSQIVNDFQKGDIAEGYSVSREKKESFPLTVTSAQKNPTAFYLCASSMAKTSGQETQYFGPGTRLLVL.

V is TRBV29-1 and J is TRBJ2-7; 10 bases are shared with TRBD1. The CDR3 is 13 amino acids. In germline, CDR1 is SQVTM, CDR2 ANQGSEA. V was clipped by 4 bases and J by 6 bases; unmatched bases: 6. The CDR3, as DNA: TGCAGCGTTGGAGACAGGGGGCTGATCGAGCAGTACTTC. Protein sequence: CSVGDRGLIEQYF.

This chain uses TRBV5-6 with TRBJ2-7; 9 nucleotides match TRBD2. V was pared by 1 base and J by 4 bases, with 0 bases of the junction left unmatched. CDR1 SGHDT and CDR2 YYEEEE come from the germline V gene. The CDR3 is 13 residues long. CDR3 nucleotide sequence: TGTGCCAGCAGCTTGACTAGCGGGTACGAGCAGTACGTC. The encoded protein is CASSLTSGYEQYV.

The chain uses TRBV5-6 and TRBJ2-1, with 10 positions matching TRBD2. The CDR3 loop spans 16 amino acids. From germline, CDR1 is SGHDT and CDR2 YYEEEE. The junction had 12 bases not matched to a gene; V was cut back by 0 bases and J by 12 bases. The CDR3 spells CASSLGLAGVLHGQFF. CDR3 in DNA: TGTGCCAGCAGCTTGGGGCTAGCGGGAGTGTTACATGGGCAGTTCTTC.

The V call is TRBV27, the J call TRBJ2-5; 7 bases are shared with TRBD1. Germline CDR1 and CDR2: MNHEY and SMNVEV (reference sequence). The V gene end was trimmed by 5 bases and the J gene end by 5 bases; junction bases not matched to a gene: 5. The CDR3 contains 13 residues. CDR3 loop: CASSPGGVETQYF. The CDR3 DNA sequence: TGTGCCAGCAGTCCAGGGGGAGTGGAGACCCAGTACTTC.

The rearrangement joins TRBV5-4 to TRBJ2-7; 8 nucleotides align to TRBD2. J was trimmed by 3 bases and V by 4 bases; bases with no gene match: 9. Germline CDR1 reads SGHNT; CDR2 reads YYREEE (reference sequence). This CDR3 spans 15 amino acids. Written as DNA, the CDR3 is TGTGCCAGCAGCCCGATTAGCGGGGTTGGCTACGAGCAGTACTTC. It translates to CASSPISGVGYEQYF.

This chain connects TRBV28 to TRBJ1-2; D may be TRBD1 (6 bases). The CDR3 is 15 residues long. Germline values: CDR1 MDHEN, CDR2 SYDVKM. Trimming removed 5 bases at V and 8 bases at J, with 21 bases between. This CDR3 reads CASSLSLQGRVGYTF. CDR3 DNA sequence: TGTGCCAGCAGTCTATCGCTGCAGGGGCGGGTCGGCTACACCTTC.

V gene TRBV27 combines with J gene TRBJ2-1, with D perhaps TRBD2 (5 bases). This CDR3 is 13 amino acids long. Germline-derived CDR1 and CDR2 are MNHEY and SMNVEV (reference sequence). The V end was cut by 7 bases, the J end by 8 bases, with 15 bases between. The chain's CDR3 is CASTTRGGDEQFF. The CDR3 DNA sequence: TGTGCCAGCACGACCCGAGGAGGCGATGAGCAGTTCTTC.

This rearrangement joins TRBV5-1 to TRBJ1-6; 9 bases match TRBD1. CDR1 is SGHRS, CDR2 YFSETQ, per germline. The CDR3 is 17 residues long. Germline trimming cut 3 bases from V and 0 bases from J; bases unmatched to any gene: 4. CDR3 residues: CASSSGQGSSYNSPLHF. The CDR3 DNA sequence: TGCGCCAGCAGCTCCGGACAGGGGAGCTCCTATAATTCACCCCTCCACTTT.

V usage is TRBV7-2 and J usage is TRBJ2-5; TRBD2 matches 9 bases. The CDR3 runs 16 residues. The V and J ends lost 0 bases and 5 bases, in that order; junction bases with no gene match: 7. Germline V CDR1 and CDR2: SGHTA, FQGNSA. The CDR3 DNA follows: TGTGCCAGCAGCTTAGCGATAGCGGGAGTGGGGGAGACCCAGTACTTC. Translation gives CASSLAIAGVGETQYF.

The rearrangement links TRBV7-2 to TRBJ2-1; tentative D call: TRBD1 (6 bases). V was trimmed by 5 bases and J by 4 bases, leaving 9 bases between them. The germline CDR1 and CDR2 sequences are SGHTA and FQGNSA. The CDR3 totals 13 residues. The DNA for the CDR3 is TGTGCCAGCAGCCCTCAGGGGTACAATGAGCAGTTCTTC. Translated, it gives CASSPQGYNEQFF. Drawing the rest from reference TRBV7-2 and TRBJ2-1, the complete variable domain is GAGVSQSPSNKVTEKGKDVELRCDPISGHTALYWYRQSLGQGLEFLIYFQGNSAPDKSGLPSDRFSAERTGGSVSTLTIQRTQQEDSAVYLCASSPQGYNEQFFGPGTRLTVL.

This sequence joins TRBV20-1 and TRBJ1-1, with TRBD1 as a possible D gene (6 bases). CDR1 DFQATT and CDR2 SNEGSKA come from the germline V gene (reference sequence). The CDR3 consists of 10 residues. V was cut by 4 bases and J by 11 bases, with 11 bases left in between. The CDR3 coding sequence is TGCAGTGCTACAGGGGAGCGGGCTTTCTTT. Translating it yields CSATGERAFF.

For the CDR3, the DNA is TGTGCCAGCAGCTCCTACGGGACAGGGGTTCAAGAGACCCAGTACTTC. Its protein is CASSSYGTGVQETQYF. The genes are TRBV7-9 and TRBJ2-5; 10 nucleotides align to TRBD1. The ends lost 4 bases at V and 2 bases at J; junction bases unmatched: 7. This CDR3 contains 16 residues. Germline values: CDR1 SEHNR, CDR2 FQNEAQ (reference sequence). The entire variable domain, with the rest obtained from reference TRBV7-9 and TRBJ2-5, is as follows: DTGVSQNPRHKITKRGQNVTFRCDPISEHNRLYWYRQTLGQGPEFLTYFQNEAQLEKSRLLSDRFSAERPKGSFSTLEIQRTEQGDSAMYLCASSSYGTGVQETQYFGPGTRLLVL.

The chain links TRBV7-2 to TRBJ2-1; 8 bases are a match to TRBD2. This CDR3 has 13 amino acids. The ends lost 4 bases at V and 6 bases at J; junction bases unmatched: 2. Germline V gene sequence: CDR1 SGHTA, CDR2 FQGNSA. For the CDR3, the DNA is TGTGCCAGCAGCTGGACTAGCATCAATGAGCAGTTCTTC. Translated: CASSWTSINEQFF. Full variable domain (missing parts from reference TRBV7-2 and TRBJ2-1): GAGVSQSPSNKVTEKGKDVELRCDPISGHTALYWYRQSLGQGLEFLIYFQGNSAPDKSGLPSDRFSAERTGGSVSTLTIQRTQQEDSAVYLCASSWTSINEQFFGPGTRLTVL.

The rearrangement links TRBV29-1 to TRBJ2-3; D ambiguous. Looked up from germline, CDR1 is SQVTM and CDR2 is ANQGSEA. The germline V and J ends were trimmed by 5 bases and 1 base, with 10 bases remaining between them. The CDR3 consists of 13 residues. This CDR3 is CSVNSFGTDTQYF. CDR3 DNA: TGCAGCGTTAATTCCTTTGGCACAGATACGCAGTATTTT.

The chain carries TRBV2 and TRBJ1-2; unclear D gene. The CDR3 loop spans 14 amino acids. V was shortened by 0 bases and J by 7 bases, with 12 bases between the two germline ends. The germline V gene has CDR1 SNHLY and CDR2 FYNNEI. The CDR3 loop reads CASSEAPGRGGYTF. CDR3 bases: TGTGCCAGCAGTGAAGCCCCGGGCCGGGGTGGCTACACCTTC.